These 8 T cell receptor beta chains originate from one sample sequenced in a study of T cell clusters in autoimmune cytopenias. TRB was amplified by touch-down multiplex PCR, primer pools A and B combined. TCRdb reworked the multiplex PCR reads into one entry per CDR3 protein, no DNA. Its listing shows 6,500 to 9,000 distinct CDR3 sequences. Each sample's input was 200 to 250 ng genomic DNA, 35,000 to 40,000 genome equivalents. This same sample was also part of a study on T cell repertoires in aging, cancer and after chemotherapy.

Specimen: peripheral blood. These receptor sequences come from a human donor in good health.

V usage is TRBV6-4 and J usage is TRBJ2-2. This CDR3 comprises 16 residues. The germline CDR1 and CDR2 sequences are MRHNA and SNTAGT. CDR3 sequence: CASSDNRESNTGELFF.

The chain couples TRBV30 to TRBJ1-2. Per germline, CDR1 GTSNPN and CDR2 SVGIG (reference sequence). The CDR3 length is 16 residues. The CDR3 sequence: CAWRRGRILANYGYTF.

The chain's CDR3 is CASSKGPTAGASPLHF. V usage is TRBV19 and J usage is TRBJ1-6; the TCRdb call, TRBD1, lacks DNA for checking. The CDR3 length is 16 residues. Germline V gene sequence: CDR1 LNHDA, CDR2 SQIVND (reference sequence).

The V and J genes are TRBV6-1 and TRBJ1-1. This CDR3 is 13 amino acids long. Germline loops: CDR1 MNHNS, CDR2 SASEGT. This CDR3 reads CASSEAITTEAFF.

The rearrangement links TRBV5-4 to TRBJ2-7; TCRdb's assignment of TRBD2 cannot be checked, as there is no DNA. CDR3 size: 16 residues. CDR1 and CDR2 from the germline V gene are SGHNT and YYREEE (reference sequence). The CDR3 spells CASSLPTGGLNYEQYF. The complete variable domain, with remaining parts taken from reference TRBV5-4 and TRBJ2-7, reads ETGVTQSPTHLIKTRGQQVTLRCSSQSGHNTVSWYQQALGQGPQFIFQYYREEENGRGNFPPRFSGLQFPNYSSELNVNALELDDSALYLCASSLPTGGLNYEQYFGPGTRLTVT.

This rearrangement joins TRBV27 to TRBJ1-6. The CDR3 sequence is 16 residues long. CDR1 is MNHEY and CDR2 is SMNVEV in the germline V gene (reference sequence). CDR3 sequence reads: CASRSLHSSYNSPLHF.

CDR3 amino acids: CASSSPVSYEQYF. V gene TRBV6-5 combines with J gene TRBJ2-7. Germline V lookup: CDR1 MNHEY, CDR2 SVGAGI. The CDR3 has 13 amino acids.

This clonotype ranks as medium-sized in terms of frequency. The rearrangement links TRBV5-5 to TRBJ2-5; TCRdb's D call, TRBD1, is unchecked because there is no DNA. Germline CDR1 is SGHKS and CDR2 is YYEKEE (reference sequence). The CDR3 contains 14 residues. CDR3 residues: CASSARTGMETQYF.